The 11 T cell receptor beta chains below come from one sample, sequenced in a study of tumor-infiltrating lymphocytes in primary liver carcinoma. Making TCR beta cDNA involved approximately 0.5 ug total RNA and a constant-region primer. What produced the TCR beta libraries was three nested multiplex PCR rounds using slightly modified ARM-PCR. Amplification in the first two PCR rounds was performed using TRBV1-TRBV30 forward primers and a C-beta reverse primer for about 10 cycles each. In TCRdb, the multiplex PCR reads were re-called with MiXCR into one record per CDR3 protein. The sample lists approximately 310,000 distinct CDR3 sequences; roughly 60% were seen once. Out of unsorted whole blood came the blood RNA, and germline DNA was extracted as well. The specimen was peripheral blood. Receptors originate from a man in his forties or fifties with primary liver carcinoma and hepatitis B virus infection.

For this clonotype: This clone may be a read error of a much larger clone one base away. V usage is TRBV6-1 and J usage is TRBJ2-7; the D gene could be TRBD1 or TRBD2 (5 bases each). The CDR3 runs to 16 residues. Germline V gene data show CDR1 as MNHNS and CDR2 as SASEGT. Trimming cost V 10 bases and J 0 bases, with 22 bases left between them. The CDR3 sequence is CANSGARDGFSYEQYF. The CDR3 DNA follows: TGTGCCAACAGCGGCGCCCGGGACGGCTTCTCCTACGAGCAGTACTTC.

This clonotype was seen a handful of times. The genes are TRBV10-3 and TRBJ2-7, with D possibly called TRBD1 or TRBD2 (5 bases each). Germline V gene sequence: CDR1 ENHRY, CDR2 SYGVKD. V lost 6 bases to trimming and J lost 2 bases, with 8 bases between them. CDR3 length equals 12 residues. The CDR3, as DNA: TGTGCCATCAGCGAGGGGACCTACGAGCAGTACTTC. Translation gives CAISEGTYEQYF.

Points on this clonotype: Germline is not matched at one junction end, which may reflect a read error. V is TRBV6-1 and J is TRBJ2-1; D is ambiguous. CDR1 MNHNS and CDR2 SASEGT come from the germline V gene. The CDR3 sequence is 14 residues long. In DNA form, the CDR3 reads TGTGTCAGCAGCCCAATGGACGGAAACAATGAGCAGTTCTTC. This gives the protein CVSSPMDGNNEQFF.

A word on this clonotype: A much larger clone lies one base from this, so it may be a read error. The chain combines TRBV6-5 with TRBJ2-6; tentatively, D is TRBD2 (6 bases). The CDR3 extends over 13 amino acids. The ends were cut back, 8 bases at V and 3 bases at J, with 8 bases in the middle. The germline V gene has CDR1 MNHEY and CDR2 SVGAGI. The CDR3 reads CASRGYGANVLTF. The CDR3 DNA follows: TGTGCCAGCCGGGGGTATGGGGCCAACGTCCTGACTTTC.

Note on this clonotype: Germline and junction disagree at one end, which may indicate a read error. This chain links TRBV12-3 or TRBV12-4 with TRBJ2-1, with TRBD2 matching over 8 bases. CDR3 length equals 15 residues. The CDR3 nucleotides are TGTGCTAGCAGTTTACAATCGGGAGGGCCCCATGAGCAGTTCTTC. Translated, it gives CASSLQSGGPHEQFF.

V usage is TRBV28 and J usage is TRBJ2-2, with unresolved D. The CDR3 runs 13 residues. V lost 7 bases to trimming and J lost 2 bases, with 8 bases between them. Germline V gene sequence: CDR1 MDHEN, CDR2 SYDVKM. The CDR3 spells CASNLGNTGELFF. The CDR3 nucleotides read TGTGCCAGCAATTTGGGCAACACCGGGGAGCTGTTTTTT.

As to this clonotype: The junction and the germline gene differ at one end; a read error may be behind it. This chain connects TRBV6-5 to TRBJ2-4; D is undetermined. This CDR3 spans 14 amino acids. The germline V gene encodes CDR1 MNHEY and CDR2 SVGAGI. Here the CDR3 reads CASSHGKQEHIQYF. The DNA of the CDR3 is TGTGCCAGCAGTCACGGAAAGCAGGAACACATCCAGTACTTC.

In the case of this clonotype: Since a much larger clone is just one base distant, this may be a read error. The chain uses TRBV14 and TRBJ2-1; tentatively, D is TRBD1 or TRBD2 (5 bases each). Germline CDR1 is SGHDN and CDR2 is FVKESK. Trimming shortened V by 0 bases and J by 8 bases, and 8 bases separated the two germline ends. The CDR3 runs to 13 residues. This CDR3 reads CASSQDMGDEQFF. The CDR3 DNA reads TGTGCCAGCAGCCAAGATATGGGGGATGAGCAGTTCTTC.

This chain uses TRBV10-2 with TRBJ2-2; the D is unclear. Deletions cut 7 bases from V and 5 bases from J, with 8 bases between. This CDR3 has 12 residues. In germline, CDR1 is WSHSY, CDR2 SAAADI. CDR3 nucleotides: TGCGCCAGCACCCCTGGGACCGGGGAGCTGTTTTTT. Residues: CASTPGTGELFF.

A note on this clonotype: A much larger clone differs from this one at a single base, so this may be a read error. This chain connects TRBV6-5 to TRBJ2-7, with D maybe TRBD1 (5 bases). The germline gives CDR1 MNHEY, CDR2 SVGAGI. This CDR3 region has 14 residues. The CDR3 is CANSYFDRVYEQYF. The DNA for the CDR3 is TGTGCCAACAGTTATTTCGACAGAGTCTACGAGCAGTACTTC.

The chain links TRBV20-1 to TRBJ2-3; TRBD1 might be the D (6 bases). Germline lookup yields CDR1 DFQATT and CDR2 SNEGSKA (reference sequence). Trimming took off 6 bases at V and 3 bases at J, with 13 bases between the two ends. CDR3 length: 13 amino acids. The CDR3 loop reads CSAEDRHTDTQYF. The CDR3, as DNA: TGCAGTGCAGAGGACAGACATACAGATACGCAGTATTTT.